The 32 T cell receptor beta chains presented below share a single source sample, sequenced in a study of blood T cell repertoires in COVID-19 (dated by TCRdb to the early 2020s). To prepare the library, the immunoSEQ multiplex PCR assay was applied. TCRdb carries this immuneACCESS record with in-frame sequences only. Its versions omit some clonotypes, under half of them owing to an unresolved V gene in the studies checked, with the rest unexplained. The sample has approximately 220,000 clones on record, 82% of them singletons. 4% to 5% of the sample comes from the top ten. Specimen: peripheral blood. These receptors all come from a woman in her sixties or seventies with acute or convalescent COVID-19.

This clone was found once. This chain uses TRBV19 with TRBJ1-1, with a possible D match to TRBD1 (6 bases). Per the germline V gene, CDR1 is LNHDA and CDR2 is SQIVND (reference sequence). Trimming pared 5 bases from V and 5 bases from J, leaving 15 bases between. CDR3 length: 14 residues. In DNA, the CDR3 is TGTGCCAGTAGTGAACAGGGACGCAGAACTGAAGCTTTCTTT. It yields the protein CASSEQGRRTEAFF.

The chain recombines TRBV5-4 with TRBJ1-2; D possibly corresponds to TRBD1 (5 bases). The length of the CDR3 is 13 residues. Germline-derived CDR1 and CDR2 are SGHNT and YYREEE (reference sequence). V lost 4 bases and J lost 4, with 11 bases in between. DNA of the CDR3: TGTGCCAGCAGCCTAGACAGTTCCTATGGCTACACCTTC. This gives the protein CASSLDSSYGYTF.

V is TRBV3-1 (or the pseudogene TRBV3-2) and J is TRBJ1-2; 8 bases agree with TRBD1. The CDR3 runs to 15 residues. Trimming cost V 5 bases and J 2 bases; bases outside gene matches: 7. The germline V gene has CDR1 LGHDT and CDR2 YNNKEL (reference sequence). The chain's CDR3 is CASSERTGLNYGYTF. As DNA, the CDR3 is TGTGCCAGCAGCGAGCGGACAGGGCTAAACTATGGCTACACCTTC.

This chain joins TRBV21-1 and TRBJ1-5; the D call in the table, TRBD1, was not verified against the DNA. TRBV21-1 is termed a pseudogene. The CDR3 has 17 residues. The CDR3 protein is CASSKRGGQGDNQPQHF. DNA of the CDR3: TGTGCCAGCAGCAAAAGGGGGGGACAGGGTGATAATCAGCCCCAGCATTTT.

As regards this clone: Other nucleotide sequences from this sample produce the same CDR3. V and J are TRBV7-2 and TRBJ2-1; TRBD2 is a possible D gene (6 bases). Trimming took off 5 bases at V and 3 bases at J, with 14 bases between the two ends. Germline CDR1 is SGHTA and CDR2 is FQGNSA. The CDR3 covers 15 residues. DNA of the CDR3: TGTGCCAGCAGCCTCACCGGGACTGACTACAATGAGCAGTTCTTC. This gives the protein CASSLTGTDYNEQFF.

This chain joins TRBV5-6 and TRBJ2-6; the D is unclear. The germline V gene has CDR1 SGHDT and CDR2 YYEEEE. The germline V and J ends were trimmed by 4 bases and 0 bases, with 14 bases remaining between them. The CDR3 totals 17 residues. In DNA form, the CDR3 reads TGTGCCAGCAGCACCTCGGGTTACAACTCTGGGGCCAACGTCCTGACTTTC. It translates to CASSTSGYNSGANVLTF.

This clone came up many times. V is TRBV5-4 and J is TRBJ1-6; a weak D match, TRBD1 (5 bases). In germline, CDR1 is SGHNT, CDR2 YYREEE (reference sequence). V lost 5 bases, J lost 10 bases, and 10 bases lay in between. The CDR3 consists of 12 residues. CDR3 DNA sequence: TGTGCCAGCAGTCCAGGGCGGTCACCCCTCCACTTT. Its protein product is CASSPGRSPLHF.

The chain uses TRBV3-1 (or the pseudogene TRBV3-2) and TRBJ2-4; D is ambiguous. Trimming cost V 3 bases and J 10 bases, with 7 bases left between them. Germline V gene lookup returns CDR1 LGHDT and CDR2 YNNKEL (reference sequence). The CDR3 is made up of 11 amino acids. The CDR3 here is CASSQSRIQYF. The CDR3 nucleotides read TGTGCCAGCAGCCAGTCTCGGATTCAGTACTTC.

The V call is TRBV7-2, the J call TRBJ2-7; D is possibly TRBD1 (6 bases). The CDR3 extends over 15 amino acids. The germline V gene has CDR1 SGHTA and CDR2 FQGNSA. V gave up 3 bases and J gave up 6 bases, with 18 bases separating them. Here the CDR3 reads CASSFWVQGTGEQYF. CDR3 nucleotide sequence: TGTGCCAGCAGCTTTTGGGTACAGGGAACGGGCGAGCAGTACTTC.

The genes are TRBV12-3 or TRBV12-4 and TRBJ1-5, with TRBD1 identical over 7 bases. V lost 8 bases to trimming and J lost 5 bases; unmatched junction nucleotides: 6. The CDR3 contains 13 residues. The CDR3 sequence: CASARDRDQPQHF. DNA of the CDR3: TGTGCCAGCGCCCGGGACAGAGATCAGCCCCAGCATTTT.

The chain combines TRBV4-3 with TRBJ1-2, with D unresolved. V was pared by 5 bases and J by 4 bases, with 11 bases between. Per germline, CDR1 LGHNA and CDR2 YSLEER. The CDR3 contains 13 residues. CDR3 amino acids: CASSTAGIYGYTF. Written as DNA, the CDR3 is TGCGCCAGCAGCACTGCGGGGATCTATGGCTACACCTTC.

This rearrangement joins TRBV28 to TRBJ1-5, with D perhaps TRBD1 (5 bases). Trimming pared 2 bases from V and 8 bases from J, leaving 7 bases between. Germline V gene lookup returns CDR1 MDHEN and CDR2 SYDVKM. The CDR3 is 12 amino acids. As DNA, the CDR3 is TGTGCCAGCAGTTTAGGGGCGGAGCCCCAGCATTTT. Protein product: CASSLGAEPQHF. Drawing the rest from reference TRBV28 and TRBJ1-5, the complete variable domain is DVKVTQSSRYLVKRTGEKVFLECVQDMDHENMFWYRQDPGLGLRLIYFSYDVKMKEKGDIPEGYSVSREKKERFSLILESASTNQTSMYLCASSLGAEPQHFGDGTRLSIL.

The chain couples TRBV4-1 to TRBJ2-1; D may be TRBD2 (6 bases). The V and J ends lost 3 bases and 1 base respectively, with 16 bases between them. This CDR3 has 17 amino acids. The germline V gene encodes CDR1 MGHRA and CDR2 YSYEKL. CDR3 DNA: TGCGCCAGCAGCCATGATTCGCAGCGGGTGTCCTACAATGAGCAGTTCTTC. Translating it yields CASSHDSQRVSYNEQFF.

The rearrangement links TRBV15 to TRBJ1-1; the D gene is possibly TRBD1 (6 bases). This CDR3 comprises 14 residues. V lost 0 bases, J lost 6 bases, and 11 bases lay in between. CDR1 is LNHNV and CDR2 is YYDKDF in the germline V gene (reference sequence). In DNA, the CDR3 is TGTGCCACCAGCAGAGAACAGGGTAGCGCTGAAGCTTTCTTT. It codes for CATSREQGSAEAFF. The entire variable domain, with the rest obtained from reference TRBV15 and TRBJ1-1, is as follows: DAMVIQNPRYQVTQFGKPVTLSCSQTLNHNVMYWYQQKSSQAPKLLFHYYDKDFNNEADTPDNFQSRRPNTSFCFLDIRSPGLGDTAMYLCATSREQGSAEAFFGQGTRLTVV.

The rearrangement joins TRBV7-2 to TRBJ2-3; D is possibly TRBD2 (5 bases). CDR3 length equals 13 residues. V lost 7 bases, J lost 5 bases, and 13 bases lay in between. The V gene's germline CDR1 is SGHTA and CDR2 FQGNSA. CDR3 DNA sequence: TGTGCCAGCACCTACGGAGGTCTAGATACGCAGTATTTT. It translates to CASTYGGLDTQYF.

This clone has just a few counts. The V call is TRBV7-9, the J call TRBJ2-7; 8 nucleotides line up with TRBD1. The junction had 9 bases not matched to a gene; V was cut back by 5 bases and J by 12 bases. There are 12 residues in the CDR3. CDR1 SEHNR and CDR2 FQNEAQ come from the germline V gene (reference sequence). The CDR3 spells CASSLGQGGLYF. In DNA form, the CDR3 reads TGTGCCAGCAGCCTCGGACAGGGCGGTTTGTACTTC.

The J gene is TRBJ1-1, the V gene TRBV7-9; D is ambiguous. The germline V gene has CDR1 SEHNR and CDR2 FQNEAQ (reference sequence). This CDR3 spans 13 amino acids. The V end was cut by 6 bases, the J end by 0 bases, with 8 bases between. CDR3 coding DNA: TGTGCCAGCAGTTATGCGGTGAACACTGAAGCTTTCTTT. Residues: CASSYAVNTEAFF.

This sequence joins TRBV20-1 and TRBJ1-6; unclear D gene. The CDR3 totals 11 residues. Germline loops: CDR1 DFQATT, CDR2 SNEGSKA (reference sequence). V lost 3 bases to trimming and J lost 6 bases, with 3 bases between them. This CDR3 is CSARSNSPLHF. CDR3 sequence (DNA): TGCAGTGCTAGGAGTAATTCACCCCTCCACTTT.

V and J are TRBV7-6 and TRBJ1-4; possibly TRBD1 for D (5 bases). This CDR3 comprises 12 residues. Germline lookup yields CDR1 SGHVS and CDR2 FNYEAQ. Trimming removed 4 bases at V and 8 bases at J, with 8 bases between. This chain's CDR3 is CASSSDSEKLFF. CDR3 bases: TGTGCCAGCAGCTCCGACAGCGAAAAACTGTTTTTT.

V usage is TRBV5-5 and J usage is TRBJ1-4, with 9 bases aligning to TRBD1. Germline V gives CDR1 SGHKS, CDR2 YYEKEE (reference sequence). The CDR3 has 15 residues. J was trimmed by 8 bases and V by 0 bases; bases with no gene match: 5. CDR3: CASSLGGTGTEKLFF. The DNA of the CDR3 is TGTGCCAGCAGCTTGGGCGGGACAGGGACGGAAAAACTGTTTTTT. The whole variable domain, remainder taken from reference TRBV5-5 and TRBJ1-4, is DAGVTQSPTHLIKTRGQQVTLRCSPISGHKSVSWYQQVLGQGPQFIFQYYEKEERGRGNFPDRFSARQFPNYSSELNVNALLLGDSALYLCASSLGGTGTEKLFFGSGTQLSVL.

This rearrangement joins TRBV10-3 to TRBJ1-1, with 7 positions matching TRBD1. The V gene's germline CDR1 is ENHRY and CDR2 SYGVKD. CDR3 length: 14 residues. With 3 bases clipped from V and 5 bases from J, the junction kept 6 bases outside the gene matches. The CDR3 DNA sequence: TGTGCCATCAGTGAAGGGCAGGGGGTGACTGAAGCTTTCTTT. Amino acid sequence: CAISEGQGVTEAFF.

About this clone: Other DNA sequences from this sample encode an identical CDR3 as well. J is TRBJ1-1 and V is TRBV20-1, with no clear D. Germline assignment: CDR1 DFQATT and CDR2 SNEGSKA (reference sequence). V dropped 6 bases and J dropped 1 base, with 6 bases sitting between them. The CDR3 is made up of 11 amino acids. CDR3 region: CSARQNTEAFF. The DNA of the CDR3 is TGCAGTGCCCGACAGAACACTGAAGCTTTCTTT.

A note on this clone: This same CDR3 is encoded by further DNA sequences in the sample. In nucleotides, the CDR3 is TGTGCCAGCAGGGGACAAAGCAATCAGCCCCAGCATTTT. This sequence encodes CASRGQSNQPQHF. The chain is built from TRBV6-5 and TRBJ1-5; TRBD1 might be the D (6 bases). The V and J ends lost 6 bases and 1 base respectively, with 7 bases between them. The CDR3 runs 13 residues. CDR1 and CDR2 from the germline V gene are MNHEY and SVGAGI.

The CDR3 DNA is TGTGCCAGCAGTTTAAAAGACAGGATGAACACTGAAGCTTTCTTT. It codes for CASSLKDRMNTEAFF. V and J are TRBV27 and TRBJ1-1; TRBD1 is a possible D gene (6 bases). From germline, CDR1 is MNHEY and CDR2 SMNVEV (reference sequence). Trimming took 2 bases from V and 0 from J, leaving 10 bases between them. The CDR3 spans 15 residues.

The chain has TRBV6-6 and TRBJ1-2; possibly TRBD1 for D (5 bases). V lost 7 bases and J 4 bases, leaving 28 bases between the germline ends. The germline gives CDR1 MNHNY, CDR2 SVGAGI (reference sequence). The CDR3 has 18 amino acids. In DNA form, the CDR3 reads TGTGCCAGCACTCGACTCCGTGTTAGAGAAACAGGATCCTATGGCTACACCTTC. The encoded protein is CASTRLRVRETGSYGYTF.

This chain links TRBV5-1 with TRBJ1-2, with D perhaps TRBD1 (5 bases). With 0 bases removed from V and 2 bases from J, the gap between germline ends came to 11 bases. CDR1 is SGHRS, CDR2 YFSETQ, per germline. The CDR3 extends over 15 amino acids. In DNA, the CDR3 is TGCGCCAGCAGCTTGGCCGCTCAGGGCAACTATGGCTACACCTTC. Protein: CASSLAAQGNYGYTF.

The rearrangement joins TRBV30 to TRBJ1-5; D call uncertain. CDR3 length equals 15 residues. V was shortened by 3 bases and J by 0 bases, with 12 bases between the two germline ends. Germline values: CDR1 GTSNPN, CDR2 SVGIG (reference sequence). CDR3 bases: TGTGCCTGGAGCGGAAGACAATATAGCAATCAGCCCCAGCATTTT. This gives the protein CAWSGRQYSNQPQHF.

This chain connects TRBV27 to TRBJ1-2; D may be TRBD1 (5 bases). Trimming took 3 bases from V and 4 from J, leaving 9 bases between them. This CDR3 spans 13 amino acids. Germline CDR1 reads MNHEY; CDR2 reads SMNVEV (reference sequence). Written as DNA, the CDR3 is TGTGCCAGCAGTTTCAGGGAAGGCTATGGCTACACCTTC. Translating it yields CASSFREGYGYTF.

CDR3 nucleotides: TGTGCCAGTAGTGTAAATACTAACAATGAGCAGTTCTTC. Its translation: CASSVNTNNEQFF. The V gene is TRBV19, the J gene TRBJ2-1; D not resolved. This CDR3 has 13 residues. Germline CDR1 LNHDA, CDR2 SQIVND (reference sequence). The germline V and J ends were trimmed by 5 bases and 5 bases, with 10 bases remaining between them. Together with reference TRBV19 and TRBJ2-1, the CDR3 gives the full variable domain: DGGITQSPKYLFRKEGQNVTLSCEQNLNHDAMYWYRQDPGQGLRLIYYSQIVNDFQKGDIAEGYSVSREKKESFPLTVTSAQKNPTAFYLCASSVNTNNEQFFGPGTRLTVL.

This clone appeared a single time. The J gene is TRBJ2-1, the V gene TRBV27; maybe TRBD1 (8 bases). In germline, CDR1 is MNHEY, CDR2 SMNVEV (reference sequence). This CDR3 spans 18 amino acids. V was trimmed by 4 bases and J by 2 bases, leaving 21 bases between them. CDR3 in DNA: TGTGCCAGCAGTTCACCCTGGACAGGGAGGGGGACCTACAATGAGCAGTTCTTC. It is translated as CASSSPWTGRGTYNEQFF.

This chain joins TRBV10-3 and TRBJ1-5; D might be TRBD1 (5 bases). The CDR3 sequence is 14 residues long. V was pared by 0 bases and J by 7 bases, with 10 bases between. The V gene's germline CDR1 is ENHRY and CDR2 SYGVKD. CDR3 in DNA: TGTGCCATCAGTGAGTCGGGGGGGTGGCAGCCCCAGCATTTT. It codes for CAISESGGWQPQHF.

The chain carries TRBV18 and TRBJ2-3, with a tentative D call TRBD1 (5 bases). Germline V gives CDR1 KGHSH, CDR2 LQKENI. V was clipped by 4 bases and J by 3 bases, with 17 bases between them. This CDR3 region has 16 residues. The CDR3 nucleotides read TGTGCCAGCTCACGGGCCCAGGGCGTAGGGACAGATACGCAGTATTTT. This gives the protein CASSRAQGVGTDTQYF.